These 5 T cell receptor beta chains were sequenced from one sample in a study of T cells in Graves' hyperthyroidism and ophthalmopathy. The source material, RNA transcripts, was used to amplify TCR beta CDR3 regions. The HTBI set primed first-round TCR CDR3 RT-PCR. TCRdb passed the multiplex PCR reads through MiXCR, listing each CDR3 protein once. The sample includes more than 300,000 distinct CDR3 sequences, approximately 13% of them seen just once. The source material was blood. These receptors all come from a woman aged 18-35 years with Graves' hyperthyroidism.

In its sample, this clonotype was seen many times. The chain uses TRBV11-2 and TRBJ2-3; a weak D match, TRBD2 (5 bases). V gave up 5 bases and J gave up 1 base, with 16 bases separating them. There are 16 residues in the CDR3. Germline CDR1 is SGHAT and CDR2 is FQNNGV. This CDR3 is CASSPSPGSGTDTQYF. In nucleotides, the CDR3 is TGTGCCAGCAGCCCTAGCCCGGGCTCGGGCACAGATACGCAGTATTTT.

The rearrangement uses TRBV19 and TRBJ1-5; D is unresolved. V shed 1 base and J shed 0 bases, with 10 bases lying between them. From germline, CDR1 is LNHDA and CDR2 SQIVND (reference sequence). This CDR3 has 16 residues. In DNA form, the CDR3 reads TGTGCCAGTAGTATAGGGGCCGGAATTAGCAATCAGCCCCAGCATTTT. This encodes CASSIGAGISNQPQHF.

In regard to this clonotype: A much bigger clone sits one base away, suggesting this may be a read error. The rearrangement joins TRBV29-1 to TRBJ2-3; D could derive from TRBD1 or TRBD2 (5 bases each). CDR3 length: 15 amino acids. From germline, CDR1 is SQVTM and CDR2 ANQGSEA. Trimming left V 6 bases short and J 3 bases short, with 19 bases between. The CDR3 sequence: CSVGASYRPTDTQYF. The CDR3 DNA sequence: TGCAGCGTGGGAGCCTCTTACAGGCCGACAGATACGCAGTATTTT.

This clonotype occurred many times. The chain combines TRBV5-4 with TRBJ1-1, with 8 bases matching TRBD1. The V segment lost 3 bases and the J segment 10 bases; nucleotides outside the gene matches: 8. CDR1 SGHNT and CDR2 YYREEE come from the germline V gene (reference sequence). CDR3 length: 13 amino acids. The CDR3 DNA follows: TGTGCCAGCAGCTCAGGACAGGGAGATGGAGCTTTCTTT. Translation gives CASSSGQGDGAFF.

This clonotype was counted many times. This chain uses TRBV6-1 with TRBJ1-5; unclear D gene. The germline V gene has CDR1 MNHNS and CDR2 SASEGT. This CDR3 is 17 amino acids long. V was pared by 3 bases and J by 2 bases, with 17 bases between. The CDR3 here is CASSELAYGSGNQPQHF. The CDR3 nucleotides read TGTGCCAGCAGTGAGCTGGCATACGGGAGTGGCAATCAGCCCCAGCATTTT.